These T cell receptor beta chains were read from a single sample in a study of blood T cell repertoires in COVID-19. TCRdb's table, derived via immunoSEQ multiplex PCR, lists solely in-frame clones and lacks some. The data show 30,000 to 35,000 clones, about 83% seen once. Sequenced input: peripheral blood. These TCRs come from a man aged 50 or older with acute or convalescent COVID-19. The CDR3 runs from the conserved cysteine through the conserved F or W. The order of the fields is V gene, D gene, CDR3 length, J gene, clone size, CDR3 protein, CDR3 DNA. The D gene is left open where the match is weak. Some rows have no size entry. The others give once, few or many, or a class for an expanded clone.

TRBV27	TRBD2	13	TRBJ2-1	-	CASSWRQGLASLF	TGTGCCAGCAGTTGGCGACAGGGACTAGCTAGTCTCTTC
TRBV7-5	-	15	TRBJ2-7	-	CARILNKLDCYEQYF	TGTGCCAGAATCCTCAATAAACTAGATTGTTACGAGCAGTACTTC
TRBV10-3	TRBD2	16	TRBJ2-3	-	CAISALAGEGTDTQYF	TGTGCCATCAGTGCACTAGCGGGAGAAGGGACAGATACGCAGTATTTT
TRBV10-1	TRBD2	15	TRBJ2-1	-	CASSSGGAGYNEQFF	TGCGCCAGCAGTAGCGGGGGGGCAGGCTACAATGAGCAGTTCTTC
TRBV25-1	TRBD2	16	TRBJ2-3	-	CASSEGLALSTDTQYF	TGTGCCAGCAGTGAAGGACTAGCTTTAAGCACAGATACGCAGTATTTT
TRBV19	TRBD1	17	TRBJ2-4	-	CASSSRTGDIAKNIQYF	TGTGCCAGTAGTTCCCGGACAGGGGATATAGCCAAAAACATTCAGTACTTC
TRBV12-3/TRBV12-4	TRBD1	12	TRBJ1-2	-	CASSSRDRGVSF	TGTGCCAGCAGTTCCCGGGACAGGGGCGTTTCCTTC
TRBV3-1/TRBV3-2	-	14	TRBJ1-4	few	CASSQLSYNEKLFF	TGTGCCAGCAGCCAATTGAGCTATAATGAAAAACTGTTTTTT
TRBV24-1	TRBD2	16	TRBJ2-1	-	CATSGALQRDYNEQFF	TGTGCCACCAGCGGGGCCCTCCAGCGGGACTACAATGAGCAGTTCTTC
TRBV27	-	15	TRBJ1-2	once	CASSLSMGGLYGYTF	TGTGCCAGCAGTTTATCTATGGGAGGGCTCTATGGCTACACCTTC
TRBV5-4	-	14	TRBJ2-7	few	CASSPQGGSSEQYF	TGTGCCAGCAGCCCACAGGGGGGGTCCTCCGAGCAGTACTTC
TRBV6-5	-	15	TRBJ1-2	-	CASSYSSRVGYGYTF	TGTGCCAGCAGTTACTCGAGCCGGGTTGGCTATGGCTACACCTTC
TRBV5-4	-	15	TRBJ1-6	few	CASSLIGQINSPLHF	TGTGCCAGCAGCTTAATAGGACAGATTAATTCACCCCTCCACTTT
TRBV7-2	-	12	TRBJ2-7	-	CASSLAVGEQYF	TGTGCCAGCAGCTTAGCGGTCGGCGAGCAGTACTTC
TRBV5-1	TRBD1	16	TRBJ2-7	-	CASSFTGTGTLHEQYF	TGCGCCAGCAGCTTTACCGGGACAGGGACTTTACACGAGCAGTACTTC
TRBV19	TRBD2	13	TRBJ2-5	-	CASSYGRWQTQYF	TGTGCCAGTTCCTACGGGAGGTGGCAGACCCAGTACTTC
TRBV27	-	15	TRBJ2-1	-	CASRQGQSSYNEQFF	TGTGCCAGCAGACAAGGACAGAGCTCCTACAATGAGCAGTTCTTC
TRBV3-1/TRBV3-2	TRBD2	16	TRBJ2-1	-	CASSRRLAGGSDEQFF	TGTGCCAGCAGCCGGAGACTAGCGGGGGGAAGCGATGAGCAGTTCTTC
TRBV2	TRBD2	16	TRBJ2-1	-	CASSGTSGRIGNEQFF	TGTGCCAGCAGCGGGACTAGCGGGAGAATAGGCAATGAGCAGTTCTTC
TRBV19	TRBD1	14	TRBJ2-5	-	CASSPGTVQETQYF	TGTGCCAGTAGTCCGGGGACAGTTCAAGAGACCCAGTACTTC
TRBV27	TRBD2	16	TRBJ2-3	-	CASSLLSSRGGDTQYF	TGTGCCAGCAGTTTATTGAGTAGTCGGGGGGGGGATACGCAGTATTTT
TRBV2	TRBD1	16	TRBJ2-1	-	CASRTLRGQGVYEQFF	TGTGCCAGCAGAACCTTGCGGGGACAGGGGGTGTATGAGCAGTTCTTC
TRBV20-1	TRBD2	15	TRBJ2-1	-	CSASDGTSGSNEQFF	TGCAGTGCTAGTGATGGGACTAGCGGGAGTAATGAGCAGTTCTTC
TRBV19	-	15	TRBJ1-3	-	CASSPARSSGNTIYF	TGTGCCAGTAGTCCCGCGAGGAGCTCTGGAAACACCATATATTTT
TRBV6-5	-	15	TRBJ1-4	-	CASSYTRETGEKLFF	TGTGCCAGCAGTTACACCCGGGAAACGGGAGAAAAACTGTTTTTT
TRBV12-5	-	20	TRBJ2-2	-	CASGTPGQGWREGYTGELFF	TGTGCTAGTGGTACGCCGGGACAGGGGTGGCGGGAGGGATACACCGGGGAGCTGTTTTTT
TRBV11-2	TRBD1	15	TRBJ2-7	-	CASRHPGQGAYEQYF	TGTGCCAGCAGACATCCGGGACAGGGGGCCTACGAGCAGTACTTC
TRBV21-1	-	17	TRBJ2-5	-	CASSSQRGVKVWETQYF	TGTGCCAGCAGCTCTCAGCGGGGGGTAAAAGTTTGGGAGACCCAGTACTTC
TRBV12-3/TRBV12-4	-	11	TRBJ2-7	-	CASTPGYEQYF	TGTGCCAGCACTCCGGGCTACGAGCAGTACTTC
TRBV2	TRBD2	15	TRBJ2-3	once	CASSDGLAGEDTQYF	TGTGCCAGCAGTGATGGCCTAGCGGGAGAAGATACGCAGTATTTT
TRBV10-3	-	15	TRBJ1-2	-	CAISESGDSLYGYTF	TGTGCCATCAGTGAGTCTGGGGACTCCTTATATGGCTACACCTTC
TRBV6-1	-	16	TRBJ1-4	-	CASSGRAVLGNEKLFF	TGTGCCAGCAGTGGGAGGGCCGTCCTGGGGAATGAAAAACTGTTTTTT
TRBV5-4	-	14	TRBJ2-3	-	CASSFSGGGDTQYF	TGTGCCAGCAGCTTTTCCGGGGGAGGAGATACGCAGTATTTT
TRBV6-1	-	16	TRBJ2-1	once	CASSAPSGETSYEQFF	TGTGCCAGCAGTGCACCTTCGGGGGAAACCTCCTATGAGCAGTTCTTC
TRBV19	TRBD1	15	TRBJ1-1	-	CASSTQTGGLTEAFF	TGTGCCAGTAGTACCCAGACAGGGGGCTTGACTGAAGCTTTCTTT
TRBV4-1	-	17	TRBJ2-3	-	CASSQEERYPSTDTQYF	TGCGCCAGCAGCCAAGAGGAGCGTTACCCTAGCACAGATACGCAGTATTTT
TRBV29-1	-	15	TRBJ1-1	-	CSVDRDGTLNTEAFF	TGCAGCGTTGATAGGGACGGGACACTGAACACTGAAGCTTTCTTT
TRBV19	TRBD1	14	TRBJ2-1	few	CASRLQGVYNEQFF	TGTGCCAGTAGGTTGCAGGGGGTCTACAATGAGCAGTTCTTC
TRBV11-1	-	14	TRBJ1-6	few	CASSRRGNNSPLHF	TGTGCCAGCAGCCGTCGGGGAAATAATTCACCCCTCCACTTT
TRBV29-1	-	11	TRBJ2-7	-	CSVRLSYEQYF	TGCAGCGTCAGGCTCTCCTACGAGCAGTACTTC
TRBV7-8	-	18	TRBJ1-5	-	CASSLYGEGGESNQPQHF	TGTGCCAGCAGCTTATATGGTGAGGGAGGCGAGAGCAATCAGCCCCAGCATTTT
TRBV5-6	-	15	TRBJ1-1	-	CASSLWGVGNTEAFF	TGTGCCAGCAGCTTGTGGGGAGTGGGGAACACTGAAGCTTTCTTT
TRBV2	TRBD1	16	TRBJ2-1	-	CASSDQGTEIYNEQFF	TGTGCCAGCAGTGATCAAGGGACAGAAATCTACAATGAGCAGTTCTTC
TRBV6-1	TRBD2	15	TRBJ2-7	-	CASSERGTGGYEQYF	TGTGCCAGCAGTGAGAGAGGGACGGGGGGCTACGAGCAGTACTTC
TRBV21-1	-	14	TRBJ1-4	few	CASSKGVISGRLFF	TGTGCCAGCAGCAAAGGTGTCATCTCAGGCAGACTGTTTTTT
TRBV7-9	TRBD2	16	TRBJ2-1	-	CASSVSGRPSYNEQFF	TGTGCCAGCAGCGTTAGCGGGAGGCCCTCCTACAATGAGCAGTTCTTC
TRBV28	-	13	TRBJ2-2	once	CAILGANTGELFF	TGTGCCATCCTGGGGGCTAACACCGGGGAGCTGTTTTTT
TRBV6-5	-	13	TRBJ1-2	-	CASNPSRGDGYTF	TGTGCCAGCAACCCATCCCGGGGAGATGGCTACACCTTC
TRBV27	TRBD2	15	TRBJ2-1	-	CASSFGTSGSNEQFF	TGTGCCAGCAGTTTCGGGACTAGCGGCTCCAATGAGCAGTTCTTC
TRBV27	-	14	TRBJ1-1	-	CASSLNGGVPEAFF	TGTGCCAGCAGTTTAAATGGTGGAGTTCCTGAAGCTTTCTTT
TRBV7-3	TRBD1	14	TRBJ2-5	-	CASSPGQGRETQYF	TGTGCCAGCAGCCCAGGACAGGGCAGAGAGACCCAGTACTTC
TRBV2	-	13	TRBJ1-2	-	CASSPQGGYGYTF	TGTGCCAGCAGTCCCCAGGGTGGCTATGGCTACACCTTC
TRBV10-3	-	13	TRBJ1-5	-	CAISDRDNQPQHF	TGTGCCATCAGTGATAGAGACAATCAGCCCCAGCATTTT
TRBV7-2	TRBD2	15	TRBJ2-7	-	CASSTSGQSSYEQYF	TGTGCCAGCAGCACTAGCGGCCAAAGCTCCTACGAGCAGTACTTC
TRBV28	-	16	TRBJ1-4	-	CASSLLGAGKVEKLFF	TGTGCCAGCAGTTTATTGGGGGCAGGGAAGGTCGAAAAACTGTTTTTT
TRBV14	-	14	TRBJ1-1	-	CASSQRRGGTEAFF	TGTGCCAGCAGCCAACGAAGAGGAGGCACTGAAGCTTTCTTT
TRBV4-1	TRBD1	17	TRBJ1-5	few	CASSQTALRGPNQPQHF	TGCGCCAGCAGCCAAACAGCTTTGAGGGGGCCCAATCAGCCCCAGCATTTT
TRBV24-1	-	13	TRBJ1-5	-	CATSPGQFQPQHF	TGTGCCACCAGCCCGGGACAATTCCAGCCCCAGCATTTT
TRBV27	TRBD1	14	TRBJ2-7	-	CASRVQGSAYEQYF	TGTGCCAGCAGGGTACAGGGGAGCGCCTACGAGCAGTACTTC
TRBV6-5	TRBD1	14	TRBJ1-2	-	CASSYFDRGGGYTF	TGTGCCAGCAGTTACTTCGACAGGGGGGGAGGCTACACCTTC